This T cell receptor beta chain was profiled in a study of shared clonotypes between healthy human individuals. This CDR3 spans 15 amino acids. J was trimmed by 4 bases and V by 5 bases; bases with no gene match: 11. Germline V gene sequence: CDR1 SGHTS, CDR2 YDEGEE. Sequencing was performed with immunoSEQ multiplex PCR; in TCRdb, only in-frame clones are kept and a portion is missing. The profile covers over a million clones, with approximately 98.5% appearing a single time and roughly 0.36% taken by the ten largest. With regard to this clone: Its antigen is not known.

General study findings and limits: The researchers took only blood, and tissue repertoires probably look different.

Healthy HIV-negative adults without recent acute infections or vaccinations served as donors. Sequencing was performed on naive CD4+ T cells sorted from blood. The subset is: CD45RA+ positively selected. The chain recombines TRBV5-8 with TRBJ1-1, with TRBD1 matching 7 bases. The receptor was derived from a man younger than 40 in good health. CDR3 nucleotide sequence: TGTGCCAGCAGTCGCACCCGACAGGGAGGCACTGAAGCTTTCTTT. This sequence encodes CASSRTRQGGTEAFF. Looking up the rest from reference TRBV5-8 and TRBJ1-1 gives the full variable domain: EAGVTQSPTHLIKTRGQQATLRCSPISGHTSVYWYQQALGLGLQFLLWYDEGEERNRGNFPPRFSGRQFPNYSSELNVNALELEDSALYLCASSRTRQGGTEAFFGQGTRLTVV.